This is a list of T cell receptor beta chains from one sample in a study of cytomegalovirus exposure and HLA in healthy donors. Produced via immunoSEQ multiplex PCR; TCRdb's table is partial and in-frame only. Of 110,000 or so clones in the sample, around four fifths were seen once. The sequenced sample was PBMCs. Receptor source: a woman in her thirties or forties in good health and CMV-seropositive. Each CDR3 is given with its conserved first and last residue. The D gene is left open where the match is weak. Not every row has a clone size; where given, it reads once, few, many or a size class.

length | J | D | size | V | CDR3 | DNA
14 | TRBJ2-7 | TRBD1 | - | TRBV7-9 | CASSNRDRLSEQYF | TGTGCCAGCAGCAACCGGGACAGGCTCTCGGAGCAGTACTTC
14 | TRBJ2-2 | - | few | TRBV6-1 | CASSDSGSTGELFF | TGTGCCAGCAGTGACAGCGGCTCCACCGGGGAGCTGTTTTTT
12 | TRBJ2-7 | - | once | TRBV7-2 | CASSYTGNEQYF | TGTGCCAGCAGCTACACAGGGAACGAGCAGTACTTC
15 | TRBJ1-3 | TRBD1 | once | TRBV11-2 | CASSPAGGSGNTIYF | TGTGCCAGCAGCCCCGCAGGGGGCTCTGGAAACACCATATATTTT
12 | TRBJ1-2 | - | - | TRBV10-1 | CASRGRNYGYTF | TGCGCCAGCAGAGGGAGGAACTATGGCTACACCTTC
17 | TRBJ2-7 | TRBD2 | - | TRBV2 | CAAKFLVKTSGSYEQYF | TGTGCCGCCAAGTTTCTGGTCAAGACTAGCGGGAGTTACGAGCAGTACTTC
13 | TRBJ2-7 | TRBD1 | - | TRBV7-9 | CSSSFAGTGGFDF | TGTTCCAGCAGCTTCGCGGGGACAGGGGGCTTTGACTTC
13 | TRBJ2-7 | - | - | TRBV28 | CASSWGVSYEQYF | TGTGCCAGCAGTTGGGGAGTCTCCTACGAGCAGTACTTC
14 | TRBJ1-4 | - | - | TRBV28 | CASRDMGPHEKLFF | TGTGCCAGCAGGGATATGGGGCCCCATGAAAAACTGTTTTTT
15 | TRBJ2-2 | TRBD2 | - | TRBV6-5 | CASSPSGGATGELFF | TGTGCCAGCTCCCCCAGCGGGGGGGCTACCGGGGAGCTGTTTTTT
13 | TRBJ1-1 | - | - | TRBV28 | CASINPGSLKAFF | TGTGCCAGCATAAATCCAGGATCCCTCAAAGCTTTCTTT